This is a list of T cell receptor beta chains from one sample in a study of a mutant IDH1 vaccine in newly diagnosed glioma. Assay: immunoSEQ multiplex PCR; the TCRdb copy retains only in-frame clones and omits some. The profile shows about 56,000 clones, 75% to 90% of them singletons. Their antigens are not known. The source was PBMCs, collected from a glioma patient whose treatment included an IDH1 peptide vaccine. The receptors shown here come from a man aged 40-55 years with glioma. Each CDR3 is given with its conserved first and last residue. Each record gives: V gene, D gene, J gene, clone size, CDR3 protein, CDR3 DNA. A D gene is named only where the DNA matches it firmly. Clone size is not always given. Where it is, it says once, few, many or a class for expanded clones.

v_call: TRBV6-5
d_call: TRBD2
j_call: TRBJ2-7
clone_size: NA
cdr3_aa: CASSYFIAGANEQYF
cdr3_nt: TGTGCCAGCAGTTACTTCATAGCGGGAGCCAACGAGCAGTACTTC

v_call: TRBV18
d_call: TRBD2
j_call: TRBJ2-7
clone_size: NA
cdr3_aa: CASSPPASGAYEQYF
cdr3_nt: TGTGCCAGCTCACCACCGGCTAGCGGGGCTTACGAGCAGTACTTC

v_call: TRBV7-8
d_call: TRBD2
j_call: TRBJ2-1
clone_size: NA
cdr3_aa: CASGKREGRNEQFF
cdr3_nt: TGTGCCAGCGGGAAGCGGGAGGGCCGGAATGAGCAGTTCTTC

v_call: TRBV2
d_call: NA
j_call: TRBJ1-4
clone_size: NA
cdr3_aa: CASSESFQDPAGEKLFF
cdr3_nt: TGTGCCAGCAGTGAATCCTTTCAGGACCCCGCGGGTGAAAAACTGTTTTTT

v_call: TRBV7-9
d_call: TRBD2
j_call: TRBJ2-7
clone_size: NA
cdr3_aa: CASSMTSGTYEQYF
cdr3_nt: TGTGCCAGCAGTATGACTAGCGGCACCTACGAGCAGTACTTC

v_call: TRBV19
d_call: NA
j_call: TRBJ1-1
clone_size: NA
cdr3_aa: CASSMRLAGDTEAFF
cdr3_nt: TGTGCCAGTAGTATGAGGTTGGCGGGGGACACTGAAGCTTTCTTT

v_call: TRBV5-4
d_call: NA
j_call: TRBJ1-5
clone_size: NA
cdr3_aa: CASTHGQPRRQPQHF
cdr3_nt: TGTGCCAGCACCCACGGACAGCCCCGAAGGCAGCCCCAGCATTTT

v_call: TRBV5-4
d_call: NA
j_call: TRBJ1-2
clone_size: NA
cdr3_aa: CASSRPPGAGYTF
cdr3_nt: TGTGCCAGCAGCCGACCCCCCGGGGCTGGCTACACCTTC

v_call: TRBV5-1
d_call: NA
j_call: TRBJ1-2
clone_size: NA
cdr3_aa: CASSFSLGRQAQGRQDF
cdr3_nt: TGCGCCAGCAGCTTCAGTCTCGGGCGGCAGGCGCAGGGGCGGCAGGATTTC

v_call: TRBV7-9
d_call: NA
j_call: TRBJ2-3
clone_size: once
cdr3_aa: CASSPNGPPDTQYF
cdr3_nt: TGTGCCAGCAGTCCCAACGGTCCCCCGGATACGCAGTATTTT

v_call: TRBV6-4
d_call: NA
j_call: TRBJ2-2
clone_size: NA
cdr3_aa: CASSDSVGGYNTGELFF
cdr3_nt: TGTGCCAGCAGTGACTCGGTTGGCGGATACAACACCGGGGAGCTGTTTTTT

v_call: TRBV2
d_call: NA
j_call: TRBJ1-3
clone_size: NA
cdr3_aa: CASSEIPGNTIYF
cdr3_nt: TGTGCCAGCAGTGAGATCCCTGGAAACACCATATATTTT

v_call: TRBV6-5
d_call: NA
j_call: TRBJ1-2
clone_size: NA
cdr3_aa: CASSWGGEDYGYTF
cdr3_nt: TGTGCCAGCAGTTGGGGCGGAGAGGACTATGGCTACACCTTC